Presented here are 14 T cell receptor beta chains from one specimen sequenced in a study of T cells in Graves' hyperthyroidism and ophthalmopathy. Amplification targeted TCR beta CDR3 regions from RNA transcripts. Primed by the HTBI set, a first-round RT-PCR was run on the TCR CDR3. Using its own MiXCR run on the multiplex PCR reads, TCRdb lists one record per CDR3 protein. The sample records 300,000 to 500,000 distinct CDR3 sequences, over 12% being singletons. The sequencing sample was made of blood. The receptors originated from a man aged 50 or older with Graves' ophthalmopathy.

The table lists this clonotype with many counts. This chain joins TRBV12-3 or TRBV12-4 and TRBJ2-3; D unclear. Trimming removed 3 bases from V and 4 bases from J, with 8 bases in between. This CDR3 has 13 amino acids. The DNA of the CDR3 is TGTGCCAGCAGTTTGGTCTTCTCAGATACGCAGTATTTT. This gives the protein CASSLVFSDTQYF.

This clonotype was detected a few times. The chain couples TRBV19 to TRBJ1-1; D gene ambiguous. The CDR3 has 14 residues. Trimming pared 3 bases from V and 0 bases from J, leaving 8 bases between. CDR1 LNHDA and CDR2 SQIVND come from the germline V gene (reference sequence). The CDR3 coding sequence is TGTGCCAGTAGTATCGGGCAGATGAACACTGAAGCTTTCTTT. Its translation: CASSIGQMNTEAFF.

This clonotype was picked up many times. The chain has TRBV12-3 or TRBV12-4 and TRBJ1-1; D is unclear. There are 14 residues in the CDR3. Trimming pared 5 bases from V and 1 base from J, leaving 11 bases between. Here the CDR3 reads CASSNSMGNTEAFF. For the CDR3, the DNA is TGTGCCAGCAGTAACAGTATGGGGAACACTGAAGCTTTCTTT.

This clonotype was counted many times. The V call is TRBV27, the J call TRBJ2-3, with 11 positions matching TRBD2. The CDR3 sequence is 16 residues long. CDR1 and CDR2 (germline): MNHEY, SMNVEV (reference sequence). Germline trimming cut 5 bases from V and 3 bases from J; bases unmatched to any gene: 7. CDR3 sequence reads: CASSPLTSGITDTQYF. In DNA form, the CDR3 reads TGTGCCAGCAGTCCCCTGACTAGCGGGATTACAGATACGCAGTATTTT.

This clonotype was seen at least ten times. Here the CDR3 DNA reads TGTGCCAGCAGTAGAAGATCCGGGACGGTGAACACTGAAGCTTTCTTT. It is translated as CASSRRSGTVNTEAFF. The chain combines TRBV12-3 or TRBV12-4 with TRBJ1-1; possible D gene TRBD1, 5 bases. The CDR3 spans 16 residues. V shed 5 bases and J shed 0 bases, with 16 bases lying between them.

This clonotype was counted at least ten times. CDR3 sequence: CASRRDTTDTQYF. The CDR3 nucleotides are TGTGCCAGCAGACGGGACACCACAGATACGCAGTATTTT. The chain links TRBV6-1 to TRBJ2-3, with TRBD1 as a possible D gene (6 bases). This CDR3 is built from 13 residues. CDR1 is MNHNS and CDR2 is SASEGT in the germline V gene. V shed 6 bases and J shed 2 bases, with 9 bases lying between them.

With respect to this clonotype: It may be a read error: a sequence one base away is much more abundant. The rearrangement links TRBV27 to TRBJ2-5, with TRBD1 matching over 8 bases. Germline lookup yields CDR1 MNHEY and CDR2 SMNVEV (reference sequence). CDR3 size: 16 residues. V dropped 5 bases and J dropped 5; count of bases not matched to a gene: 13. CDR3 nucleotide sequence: TGTGCCAGCAGTGACTCTGGACAGGGCGGTGATGAGACCCAGTACTTC. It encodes CASSDSGQGGDETQYF.

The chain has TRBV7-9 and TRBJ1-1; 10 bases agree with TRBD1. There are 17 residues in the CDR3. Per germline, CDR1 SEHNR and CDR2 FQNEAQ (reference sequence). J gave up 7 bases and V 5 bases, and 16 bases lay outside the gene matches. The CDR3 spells CASSPSGTGALIGEAFF. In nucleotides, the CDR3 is TGTGCCAGCAGCCCCAGCGGGACAGGGGCCCTGATCGGTGAAGCTTTCTTT. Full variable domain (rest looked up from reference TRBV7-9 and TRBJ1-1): DTGVSQNPRHKITKRGQNVTFRCDPISEHNRLYWYRQTLGQGPEFLTYFQNEAQLEKSRLLSDRFSAERPKGSFSTLEIQRTEQGDSAMYLCASSPSGTGALIGEAFFGQGTRLTVV.

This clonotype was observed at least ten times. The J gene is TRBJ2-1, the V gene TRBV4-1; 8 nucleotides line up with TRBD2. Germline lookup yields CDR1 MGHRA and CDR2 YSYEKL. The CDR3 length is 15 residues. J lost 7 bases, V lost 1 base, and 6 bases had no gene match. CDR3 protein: CASSQATSVANEQFF. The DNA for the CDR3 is TGCGCCAGCAGCCAAGCGACTAGCGTCGCAAATGAGCAGTTCTTC.

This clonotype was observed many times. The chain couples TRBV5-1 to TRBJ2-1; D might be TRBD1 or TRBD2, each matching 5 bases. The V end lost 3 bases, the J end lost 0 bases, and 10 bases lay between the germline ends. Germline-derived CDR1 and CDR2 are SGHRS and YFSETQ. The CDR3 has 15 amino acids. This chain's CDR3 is CASSSVGVSYNEQFF. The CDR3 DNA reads TGCGCCAGCAGCTCGGTGGGGGTCTCCTACAATGAGCAGTTCTTC.

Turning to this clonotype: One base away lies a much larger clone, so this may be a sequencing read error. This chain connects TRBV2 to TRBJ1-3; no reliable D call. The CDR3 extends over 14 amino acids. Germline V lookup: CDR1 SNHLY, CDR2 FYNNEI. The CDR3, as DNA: TGTGCCAGCATTCAGGAGAGGAGTGGAGACACCATATATTTT. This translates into CASIQERSGDTIYF. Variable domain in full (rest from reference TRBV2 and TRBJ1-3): EPEVTQTPSHQVTQMGQEVILRCVPISNHLYFYWYRQILGQKVEFLVSFYNNEISEKSEIFDDQFSVERPDGSNFTLKIRSTKLEDSAMYFCASIQERSGDTIYFGEGSWLTVV.

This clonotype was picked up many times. CDR3 sequence: CAWGTSVSTDTQYF. DNA for the CDR3: TGTGCCTGGGGCACTAGTGTAAGCACAGATACGCAGTATTTT. This chain uses TRBV30 with TRBJ2-3; TRBD2 is a possible D gene (5 bases). Germline assignment: CDR1 GTSNPN and CDR2 SVGIG (reference sequence). V lost 5 bases, J lost 0 bases, and 12 bases lay in between. The CDR3 covers 14 residues.

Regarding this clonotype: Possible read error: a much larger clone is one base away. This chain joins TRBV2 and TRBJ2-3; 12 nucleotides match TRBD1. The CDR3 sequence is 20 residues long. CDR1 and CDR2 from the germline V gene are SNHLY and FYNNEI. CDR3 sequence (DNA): TGTGCCGGCAGTGAAGACCCGTCCCGGGACAGGGGGCGCGTCACAGATACGCAGTATTTT. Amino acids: CAGSEDPSRDRGRVTDTQYF. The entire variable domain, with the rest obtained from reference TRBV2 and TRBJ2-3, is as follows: EPEVTQTPSHQVTQMGQEVILRCVPISNHLYFYWYRQILGQKVEFLVSFYNNEISEKSEIFDDQFSVERPDGSNFTLKIRSTKLEDSAMYFCAGSEDPSRDRGRVTDTQYFGPGTRLTVL.

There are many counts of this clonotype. The CDR3 bases are TGTGCCAGTCACGCCCCTGGACAAACCTACGAGCAGTACTTC. It codes for CASHAPGQTYEQYF. The J gene is TRBJ2-7, the V gene TRBV28; possibly TRBD1 for D (5 bases). V lost 9 bases and J lost 2, with 17 bases in between. Germline CDR1 is MDHEN and CDR2 is SYDVKM. The CDR3 contains 14 residues.